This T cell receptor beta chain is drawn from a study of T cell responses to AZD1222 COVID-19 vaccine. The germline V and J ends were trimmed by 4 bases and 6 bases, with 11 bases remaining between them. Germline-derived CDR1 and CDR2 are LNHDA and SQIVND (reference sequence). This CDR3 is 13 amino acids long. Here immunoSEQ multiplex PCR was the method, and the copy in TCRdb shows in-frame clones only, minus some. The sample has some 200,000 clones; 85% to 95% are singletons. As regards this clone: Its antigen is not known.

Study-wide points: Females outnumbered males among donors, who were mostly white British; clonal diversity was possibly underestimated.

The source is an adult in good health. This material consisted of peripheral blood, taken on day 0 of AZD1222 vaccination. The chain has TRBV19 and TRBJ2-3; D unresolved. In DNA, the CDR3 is TGTGCCAGTAGTAGTGCGCCAGAGGATACGCAGTATTTT. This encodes CASSSAPEDTQYF.